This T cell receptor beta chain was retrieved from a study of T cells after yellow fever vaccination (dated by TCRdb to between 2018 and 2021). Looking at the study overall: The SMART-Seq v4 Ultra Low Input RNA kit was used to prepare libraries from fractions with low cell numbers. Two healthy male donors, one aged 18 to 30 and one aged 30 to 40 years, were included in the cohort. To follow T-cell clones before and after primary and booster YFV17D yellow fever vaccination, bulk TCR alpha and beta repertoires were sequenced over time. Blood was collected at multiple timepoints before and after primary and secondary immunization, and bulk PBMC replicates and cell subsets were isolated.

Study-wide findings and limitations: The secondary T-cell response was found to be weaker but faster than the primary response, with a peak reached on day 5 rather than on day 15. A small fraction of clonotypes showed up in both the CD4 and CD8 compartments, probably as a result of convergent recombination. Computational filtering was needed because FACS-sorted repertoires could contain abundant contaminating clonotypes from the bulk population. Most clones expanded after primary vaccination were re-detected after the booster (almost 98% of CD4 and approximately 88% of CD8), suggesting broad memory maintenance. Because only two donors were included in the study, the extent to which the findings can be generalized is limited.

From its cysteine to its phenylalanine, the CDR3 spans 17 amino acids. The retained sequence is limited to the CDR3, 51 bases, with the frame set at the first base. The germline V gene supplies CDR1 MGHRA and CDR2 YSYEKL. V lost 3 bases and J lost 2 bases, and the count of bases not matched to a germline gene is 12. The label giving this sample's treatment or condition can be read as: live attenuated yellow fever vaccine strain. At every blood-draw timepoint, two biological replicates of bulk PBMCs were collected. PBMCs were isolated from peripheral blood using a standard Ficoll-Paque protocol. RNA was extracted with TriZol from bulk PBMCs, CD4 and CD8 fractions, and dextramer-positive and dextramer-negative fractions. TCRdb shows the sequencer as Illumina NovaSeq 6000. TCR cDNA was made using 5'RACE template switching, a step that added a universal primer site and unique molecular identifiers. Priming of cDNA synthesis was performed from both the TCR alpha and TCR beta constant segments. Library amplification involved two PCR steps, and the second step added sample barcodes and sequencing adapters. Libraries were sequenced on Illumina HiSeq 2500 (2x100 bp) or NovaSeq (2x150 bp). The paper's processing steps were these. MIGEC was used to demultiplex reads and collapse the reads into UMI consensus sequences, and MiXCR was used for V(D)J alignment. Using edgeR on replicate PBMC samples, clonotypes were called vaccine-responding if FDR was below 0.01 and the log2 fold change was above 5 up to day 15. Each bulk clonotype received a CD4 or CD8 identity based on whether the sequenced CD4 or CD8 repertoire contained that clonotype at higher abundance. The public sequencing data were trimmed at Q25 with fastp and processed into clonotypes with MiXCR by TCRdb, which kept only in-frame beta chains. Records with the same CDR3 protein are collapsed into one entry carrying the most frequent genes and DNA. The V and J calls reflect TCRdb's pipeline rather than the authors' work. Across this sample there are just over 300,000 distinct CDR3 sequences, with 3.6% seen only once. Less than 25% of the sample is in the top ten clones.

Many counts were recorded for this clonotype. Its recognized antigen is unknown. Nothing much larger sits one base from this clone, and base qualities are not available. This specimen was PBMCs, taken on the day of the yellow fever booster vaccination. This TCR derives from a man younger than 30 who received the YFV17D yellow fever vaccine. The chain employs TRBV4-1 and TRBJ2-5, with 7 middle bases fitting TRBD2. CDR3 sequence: CASSQASLAVLQETQYF. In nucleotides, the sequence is TGCGCCAGCAGCCAGGCCTCTCTAGCGGTGTTACAAGAGACCCAGTACTTC.